The T cell receptor (beta chain) under discussion was sequenced for a study of T cell responses to AZD1222 COVID-19 vaccine (dated by TCRdb to the early 2020s). The study in broad terms: TCR sequencing was performed for roughly 240 trial participants, of whom 207 were given two doses of AZD1222 and around 25 were given two doses of MenACWY control vaccine. Trial participants were enrolled by age into subgroups of 18-55, 56-69 and 70-plus years, and around 150, 28 and 57 TCR-sequenced participants, respectively, were included in these subgroups.

Here is what the overall study found, with its caveats: The 56-69-year group was small, and its depth increase did not reach significance, likely because of low power. Participants were mostly white British and included more females than males, and it was suggested by the authors that clonal diversity may have been underestimated. Because no day 14 peak-response samples were available, the repertoires could be characterized only after the peak T cell response. Reportedly, close to half of the unique spike-specific TCRs recognized epitopes lying outside the regions that are mutated in the B.1.351 and B.1.1.7 variants. The vaccine-associated CD4 TCRs covered the entire spike protein, and the dominant responses fell in regions 160-218 and 743-854. Conclusions about previously exposed vaccinees were limited because only six or seven AZD1222 recipients were SARS-CoV-2 seropositive at baseline. After two AZD1222 doses, spike-specific TCR breadth and depth were significantly higher than at day 0 and than in MenACWY recipients.

As concerns this clone: It has no known antigen specificity. Base qualities are not at hand, and no much larger clone is one base apart.

The time point label, as the study defines it: about 28 days (+/-7) after the second vaccine dose. AZD1222 recipients with second doses at about 4 weeks or about 12 weeks were pooled, because spike-specific TCR depth and breadth did not differ between schedules. Samples from vaccinated people were obtained from the UK trials COV001 and COV002, which included a single-blind randomized controlled phase 2/3 trial of AZD1222 (ChAdOx1 nCoV-19) in healthy adults. For TCRbeta chain sequencing, PBMC samples from trial participants were taken at day 0 and at day 28 after the second dose. Reading from cysteine to phenylalanine, the CDR3 counts 14 amino acids. Of the read, only the CDR3 DNA is kept; its 42 bases are in frame from base 1. V is pared back by 2 bases and J by 4 bases, with 12 bases lying between the germline termini. Sequences SGDLS (CDR1) and YYNGEE (CDR2) are obtained from the germline V gene.

The CDR3 regions of human TCRbeta chains were subjected to immunosequencing. The source study handled its data this way. Repertoire TCRs were matched against a reference library of SARS-CoV-2-specific TCRs generated with the MIRA antigen-specificity platform. Breadth was defined as the fraction of unique TCRs that were SARS-CoV-2-associated. Depth was defined as the fraction of total T cells that were SARS-CoV-2-associated. Using the MIRA data, each spike-specific TCR was assigned both to the spike region to which the TCR was reactive and to a CD4 or CD8 class. Log10-transformed breadth and depth values were compared by one-way ANOVA with Sidak's multiple comparisons tests. Sourced from immuneACCESS, this table was stored by TCRdb with only in-frame sequences that have V and J called. A share of the clones is absent; for the studies checked, an unresolved V gene accounts for under half, and the remainder has no known explanation. V and J calls plus clone size are reproduced from that table; the DNA served to infer D and trimming. Within this sample are 250,000 to 300,000 clones, with 94% of them counted one time only. The ten biggest clones cover approximately 0.52% of the sample.

The rearranged chain carries TRBV9 and TRBJ1-2; perhaps TRBD1 is the D gene, with 6 bases matching. This receptor was obtained from an adult who received the AZD1222 COVID-19 vaccine. The sample in question was peripheral blood, obtained 28 days after the second AZD1222 dose. The nucleotide sequence is given as TGTGCCAGCAGCGTGTCACAGGGTGGCTATGGCTACACCTTC. Protein translation: CASSVSQGGYGYTF.